Listed here are 25 T cell receptor beta chains from one sample, sequenced in a study of blood T cell repertoires in COVID-19. The method was immunoSEQ multiplex PCR; TCRdb's version includes in-frame clones alone and lacks a portion of them. The sample gives 81,000 or so clones, around nine tenths of which show up once; approximately 12% is in the top ten. The specimen was peripheral blood. Every receptor here comes from a man between 65 and 80 years old with active or convalescent COVID-19.

The gene calls are TRBV9 and TRBJ1-2; TRBD1 matches at 7 bases. The CDR3 covers 15 residues. The germline V gene encodes CDR1 SGDLS and CDR2 YYNGEE. The V and J ends lost 3 bases and 7 bases, in that order; junction bases with no gene match: 12. CDR3 amino acids: CASSARGQVLSGYTF. The CDR3, as DNA: TGTGCCAGCAGCGCAAGGGGGCAGGTACTATCTGGCTACACCTTC.

J is TRBJ1-4 and V is TRBV7-8; maybe TRBD1 (6 bases). Per germline, CDR1 SGHVS and CDR2 FQNEAQ. Trimming removed 5 bases from V and 2 bases from J, with 9 bases in between. There are 14 residues in the CDR3. The DNA for the CDR3 is TGTGCCAGCAGCAGGGGGTATACTAATGAAAAACTGTTTTTT. Translation gives CASSRGYTNEKLFF.

The gene calls are TRBV28 and TRBJ1-5, with 9 bases fitting TRBD1. Germline CDR1 is MDHEN and CDR2 is SYDVKM. This CDR3 has 16 residues. J gave up 6 bases and V 2 bases, and 8 bases lay outside the gene matches. CDR3 loop: CASSLPGQGGRQPQHF. In DNA, the CDR3 is TGTGCCAGCAGTTTACCGGGACAGGGTGGGCGTCAGCCCCAGCATTTT.

The chain couples TRBV7-3 to TRBJ1-2; D not resolved. The V end lost 5 bases, the J end lost 0 bases, and 10 bases lay between the germline ends. This CDR3 comprises 14 residues. The germline gives CDR1 SGHTA, CDR2 FQGTGA. The CDR3 DNA follows: TGTGCCAGCAGCCCTGGCGGATCTAACTATGGCTACACCTTC. It yields the protein CASSPGGSNYGYTF.

The genes are TRBV19 and TRBJ2-7; perhaps TRBD2 as D (5 bases). Trimming removed 7 bases at V and 0 bases at J, with 13 bases between. CDR1 is LNHDA, CDR2 SQIVND, per germline (reference sequence). The CDR3 consists of 14 residues. In nucleotides, the CDR3 is TGTGCCAGTAAGCGGCAAGCGGACTCCTACGAGCAGTACTTC. Encoded protein: CASKRQADSYEQYF.

This rearrangement joins TRBV5-1 to TRBJ2-2, with a tentative D call TRBD1 (7 bases). Deletions cut 3 bases from V and 1 base from J, with 13 bases between. CDR3 length equals 16 residues. Looked up from germline, CDR1 is SGHRS and CDR2 is YFSETQ. CDR3 bases: TGCGCCAGCAGCTCGGAGGGGGCCTGGAACACCGGGGAGCTGTTTTTT. As protein: CASSSEGAWNTGELFF. The variable domain in full, with the rest retrieved from reference TRBV5-1 and TRBJ2-2, is KAGVTQTPRYLIKTRGQQVTLSCSPISGHRSVSWYQQTPGQGLQFLFEYFSETQRNKGNFPGRFSGRQFSNSRSEMNVSTLELGDSALYLCASSSEGAWNTGELFFGEGSRLTVL.

The chain employs TRBV5-4 and TRBJ1-5, with D tentatively TRBD1 (6 bases). CDR1 SGHNT and CDR2 YYREEE come from the germline V gene (reference sequence). Trimming removed 3 bases at V and 6 bases at J, with 19 bases between. The CDR3 sequence is 16 residues long. The CDR3 loop reads CASSWDGGAASQPQHF. CDR3 DNA: TGTGCCAGCAGCTGGGATGGGGGCGCGGCAAGTCAGCCCCAGCATTTT.

J is TRBJ2-7 and V is TRBV11-3; D possibly corresponds to TRBD1 (5 bases). The germline V and J ends were trimmed by 2 bases and 2 bases, with 13 bases remaining between them. The CDR3 sequence is 15 residues long. CDR1 and CDR2 (germline): SGHNT, YENEEA. CDR3 in DNA: TGTGCCAGCAGCTTAAGGGCAGGGAACCCCTACGAGCAGTACTTC. This codes for CASSLRAGNPYEQYF.

The rearrangement links TRBV30 to TRBJ1-5; the D gene is possibly TRBD1 (6 bases). The length of the CDR3 is 16 residues. Germline assignment: CDR1 GTSNPN and CDR2 SVGIG (reference sequence). V was shortened by 3 bases and J by 4 bases, with 19 bases between the two germline ends. CDR3 nucleotides: TGTGCCTGGAGCGCTTCTTACAGAGGGGGAAATCAGCCCCAGCATTTT. The encoded protein is CAWSASYRGGNQPQHF.

The genes are TRBV9 and TRBJ2-1; tentatively, D is TRBD1 (5 bases). V lost 3 bases and J 4 bases, leaving 8 bases between the germline ends. CDR1 is SGDLS and CDR2 is YYNGEE in the germline V gene. This CDR3 spans 13 amino acids. The CDR3, as DNA: TGTGCCAGCAGCGCGGACAATTACAATGAGCAGTTCTTC. Protein sequence: CASSADNYNEQFF.

The rearrangement links TRBV30 to TRBJ1-6; D ambiguous. V lost 0 bases and J 8 bases, leaving 11 bases between the germline ends. The CDR3 runs 14 residues. Looked up from germline, CDR1 is GTSNPN and CDR2 is SVGIG (reference sequence). This CDR3 is CAWSVLGWDSPLHF. CDR3 bases: TGTGCCTGGAGTGTACTAGGTTGGGATTCACCCCTCCACTTT.

The gene calls are TRBV5-4 and TRBJ2-2; 10 bases match TRBD1. V shed 4 bases, J shed 5 bases, and the junction held 8 bases outside the gene matches. Germline values: CDR1 SGHNT, CDR2 YYREEE (reference sequence). The CDR3 is 16 amino acids. CDR3 sequence: CASSKGQGIFTGELFF. CDR3 nucleotide sequence: TGTGCCAGCAGCAAGGGACAGGGGATTTTTACCGGGGAGCTGTTTTTT.

This rearrangement joins TRBV28 to TRBJ2-1; 7 nucleotides line up with TRBD1. The V gene end was trimmed by 3 bases and the J gene end by 7 bases; junction bases not matched to a gene: 12. CDR1 and CDR2 (germline): MDHEN, SYDVKM. The CDR3 has 16 amino acids. In nucleotides, the CDR3 is TGTGCCAGCAGTTTGGTCGCGACAGGGCTCCGGAATGAGCAGTTCTTC. This gives the protein CASSLVATGLRNEQFF.

This chain links TRBV5-1 with TRBJ2-3; TRBD1 matches at 11 bases. Trimming removed 1 base from V and 2 bases from J; junction bases left unmatched: 3. Germline V CDR1 and CDR2: SGHRS, YFSETQ. The CDR3 length is 16 residues. CDR3 bases: TGCGCCAGCAGCTTGTGGACAGGGGGCTCCACAGATACGCAGTATTTT. Its protein is CASSLWTGGSTDTQYF.

This rearrangement joins TRBV9 to TRBJ2-5; 12 bases are a match to TRBD2. CDR1 is SGDLS and CDR2 is YYNGEE in the germline V gene. The CDR3 sequence is 16 residues long. Trimming took 4 bases from V and 2 from J; bases not matched to a gene: 6. CDR3 DNA sequence: TGTGCCAGCAGCCTAGGGACTAGCGGGCCTCAAGAGACCCAGTACTTC. Translated, it gives CASSLGTSGPQETQYF.

This rearrangement joins TRBV7-2 to TRBJ1-2, with D possibly TRBD1 on 5 matching bases. Deletions cut 5 bases from V and 4 bases from J, with 14 bases between. The CDR3 extends over 14 amino acids. In germline, CDR1 is SGHTA, CDR2 FQGNSA. The chain's CDR3 is CASSRGGWSYGYTF. The CDR3 nucleotides read TGTGCCAGCAGCCGCGGGGGGTGGAGCTATGGCTACACCTTC.

The V gene is TRBV27, the J gene TRBJ1-5; 8 bases map to TRBD1. The V and J ends lost 8 bases and 7 bases, in that order; junction bases with no gene match: 4. The CDR3 has 12 residues. Germline loops: CDR1 MNHEY, CDR2 SMNVEV (reference sequence). CDR3 sequence: CASQGAGQPQHF. DNA of the CDR3: TGTGCCAGCCAGGGGGCAGGACAGCCCCAGCATTTT.

The chain links TRBV5-8 to TRBJ2-5, with 12 nucleotides matching TRBD2. This CDR3 region has 15 residues. Looked up from germline, CDR1 is SGHTS and CDR2 is YDEGEE. The V segment lost 4 bases and the J segment 3 bases; nucleotides outside the gene matches: 4. CDR3 nucleotides: TGTGCCAGCAGCCGGACTAGCGGGGCCAAAGAGACCCAGTACTTC. It codes for CASSRTSGAKETQYF.

The chain couples TRBV18 to TRBJ1-5; 7 nucleotides line up with TRBD1. Per germline, CDR1 KGHSH and CDR2 LQKENI. With 1 base clipped from V and 6 bases from J, the junction kept 15 bases outside the gene matches. The CDR3 extends over 18 amino acids. The DNA of the CDR3 is TGTGCCAGCTCACCACTCCCCGCAGAGGGGGCGCGGGGTCAGCCCCAGCATTTT. This translates into CASSPLPAEGARGQPQHF.

The chain joins TRBV7-9 to TRBJ1-6, with 9 bases aligning to TRBD1. The V and J ends lost 4 bases and 7 bases, in that order; junction bases with no gene match: 8. The CDR3 is made up of 16 amino acids. Germline assignment: CDR1 SEHNR and CDR2 FQNEAQ (reference sequence). CDR3 protein: CASSSSGGQGNSPLHF. In nucleotides, the CDR3 is TGTGCCAGCAGCTCGTCTGGGGGACAGGGAAATTCACCCCTCCACTTT.

This chain uses TRBV15 with TRBJ2-7; 7 positions match TRBD1. After removal of 3 bases from V and 6 bases from J, the junction contained 2 bases not matched to a gene. Germline V CDR1 and CDR2: LNHNV, YYDKDF (reference sequence). The CDR3 runs 12 residues. The CDR3 DNA is TGTGCCACCAGCAGGGACAGGAGCGAGCAGTACTTC. Encoded protein: CATSRDRSEQYF.

V and J are TRBV6-2 or TRBV6-3 and TRBJ1-1; no clear D gene. CDR1 is MNHEY, CDR2 SVGEGT, per germline. The CDR3 is made up of 13 amino acids. V shed 6 bases and J shed 7 bases, with 15 bases lying between them. This CDR3 is CASSNSWISEAFF. As DNA, the CDR3 is TGTGCCAGCAGCAACAGCTGGATTAGTGAAGCTTTCTTT.

The chain employs TRBV5-5 and TRBJ1-4, with a possible D match to TRBD1 (5 bases). Trimming removed 5 bases from V and 7 bases from J, with 18 bases in between. The germline V gene encodes CDR1 SGHKS and CDR2 YYEKEE (reference sequence). This CDR3 region has 15 residues. The CDR3 protein is CASSPAQGKGEKLFF. The CDR3 DNA is TGTGCCAGCAGTCCGGCCCAGGGAAAGGGTGAAAAACTGTTTTTT. Complete variable domain (other parts from reference TRBV5-5 and TRBJ1-4): DAGVTQSPTHLIKTRGQQVTLRCSPISGHKSVSWYQQVLGQGPQFIFQYYEKEERGRGNFPDRFSARQFPNYSSELNVNALLLGDSALYLCASSPAQGKGEKLFFGSGTQLSVL.

J is TRBJ1-1 and V is TRBV6-6; D possibly corresponds to TRBD1 (5 bases). CDR3 length: 12 residues. V shed 7 bases and J shed 7 bases, with 13 bases lying between them. The germline V gene encodes CDR1 MNHNY and CDR2 SVGAGI (reference sequence). The CDR3: CASNTGPLEAFF. The CDR3 coding sequence is TGTGCCAGCAATACAGGACCCCTTGAAGCTTTCTTT.

The V call is TRBV30, the J call TRBJ1-2, with 9 bases identical to TRBD1. CDR1 GTSNPN and CDR2 SVGIG come from the germline V gene (reference sequence). The V segment lost 1 base and the J segment 7 bases; nucleotides outside the gene matches: 7. This CDR3 spans 14 amino acids. The CDR3: CAWSGDRATGGYTF. In nucleotides, the CDR3 is TGTGCCTGGAGTGGGGACAGGGCTACGGGTGGCTACACCTTC.